The next 24 T cell receptor beta chains were all read from a single sample in a study of T cell responses to AZD1222 COVID-19 vaccine. The method was immunoSEQ multiplex PCR; TCRdb's version includes in-frame clones alone and lacks a portion of them. Here the sample spans 94,000 or so clones, under 90% being singletons. This sample comprised peripheral blood, obtained on day 0 of AZD1222 vaccination. These TCRs come from an adult in good health.

J is TRBJ2-1 and V is TRBV15; 7 bases align to TRBD2. The germline V gene has CDR1 LNHNV and CDR2 YYDKDF (reference sequence). The ends lost 5 bases at V and 2 bases at J; junction bases unmatched: 0. The CDR3 runs 13 residues. DNA for the CDR3: TGTGCCACCAGCGGGAGGGCCTACAATGAGCAGTTCTTC. Translation: CATSGRAYNEQFF. The variable domain in full, with the rest retrieved from reference TRBV15 and TRBJ2-1, is DAMVIQNPRYQVTQFGKPVTLSCSQTLNHNVMYWYQQKSSQAPKLLFHYYDKDFNNEADTPDNFQSRRPNTSFCFLDIRSPGLGDTAMYLCATSGRAYNEQFFGPGTRLTVL.

The chain has TRBV5-8 and TRBJ2-1; 13 bases fit TRBD2. The V gene end was trimmed by 4 bases and the J gene end by 9 bases; junction bases not matched to a gene: 4. The CDR3 is made up of 14 amino acids. Per germline, CDR1 SGHTS and CDR2 YDEGEE. The CDR3 nucleotides are TGTGCCAGCAGCGGACTAGCGGGAGTAAGTGAGCAGTTCTTC. Its translation: CASSGLAGVSEQFF.

The J gene is TRBJ1-2, the V gene TRBV3-1 (or the pseudogene TRBV3-2); a possible D gene is TRBD1 (5 bases). The length of the CDR3 is 13 residues. V lost 3 bases and J lost 3, with 8 bases in between. Per germline, CDR1 LGHDT and CDR2 YNNKEL (reference sequence). CDR3 bases: TGTGCCAGCAGCCACGGGACGGACTATGGCTACACCTTC. Translated: CASSHGTDYGYTF.

The chain recombines TRBV11-3 with TRBJ2-5; TRBD2 matches at 7 bases. Germline loops: CDR1 SGHNT, CDR2 YENEEA. J lost 7 bases, V lost 3 bases, and 5 bases had no gene match. The CDR3 is 13 amino acids. In DNA form, the CDR3 reads TGTGCCAGCAGCTTGGGAGGGGCGGGGACCCAGTACTTC. It yields the protein CASSLGGAGTQYF.

The rearrangement links TRBV19 to TRBJ1-4; D is undetermined. The length of the CDR3 is 14 residues. With 7 bases removed from V and 4 bases from J, the gap between germline ends came to 13 bases. Germline assignment: CDR1 LNHDA and CDR2 SQIVND (reference sequence). The CDR3 DNA follows: TGTGCCAGTACAAGTACCGGACTTAATGAAAAACTGTTTTTT. Its translation is CASTSTGLNEKLFF.

The chain carries TRBV7-8 and TRBJ2-5; 8 bases map to TRBD2. The CDR3 runs to 16 residues. Germline trimming cut 5 bases from V and 4 bases from J; bases unmatched to any gene: 12. CDR1 is SGHVS and CDR2 is FQNEAQ in the germline V gene. The CDR3 reads CASSPHSGTLGETQYF. DNA of the CDR3: TGTGCCAGCAGCCCACATAGCGGGACTTTGGGAGAGACCCAGTACTTC.

V gene TRBV7-8 combines with J gene TRBJ1-1; the match to TRBD1 covers 10 bases. The germline gives CDR1 SGHVS, CDR2 FQNEAQ. Trimming took 5 bases from V and 1 from J; bases not matched to a gene: 7. The CDR3 is 16 amino acids. The DNA of the CDR3 is TGTGCCAGCAGCCCCCTAAGACAGGGGGCGAACACTGAAGCTTTCTTT. Translation gives CASSPLRQGANTEAFF.

This chain links TRBV28 with TRBJ2-2, with unresolved D. The CDR3 has 14 amino acids. Germline CDR1 reads MDHEN; CDR2 reads SYDVKM. V lost 6 bases and J 8 bases, leaving 16 bases between the germline ends. The CDR3 coding sequence is TGTGCCAGCAGCCCCTCCATAGTGGGGGGGGAGCTGTTTTTT. This translates into CASSPSIVGGELFF.

In nucleotides, the CDR3 is TGTGCCAGCAGCCGCGGGACTAGCGGCGCCACCTCCTACGAGCAGTACTTC. This gives the protein CASSRGTSGATSYEQYF. The rearrangement links TRBV7-2 to TRBJ2-7; TRBD2 agrees at 11 bases. Germline lookup yields CDR1 SGHTA and CDR2 FQGNSA. J was trimmed by 0 bases and V by 5 bases; bases with no gene match: 9. CDR3 length: 17 residues.

This clone was seen more than once but under ten times. The J gene is TRBJ2-7, the V gene TRBV5-1; TRBD2 matches 10 bases. CDR1 and CDR2 from the germline V gene are SGHRS and YFSETQ. Unmatched junction bases numbered 14, after V lost 4 bases and J lost 7 bases. The CDR3 runs to 16 residues. CDR3 in DNA: TGCGCCAGCAGCCTAAACCAGCGGGAGGGCCCCGGGGAGCAGTACTTC. Its protein is CASSLNQREGPGEQYF.

The table lists this clone with a few counts. The chain recombines TRBV19 with TRBJ2-7; maybe TRBD1 (6 bases). CDR3 length equals 11 residues. Trimming pared 9 bases from V and 2 bases from J, leaving 8 bases between. Per the germline V gene, CDR1 is LNHDA and CDR2 is SQIVND (reference sequence). CDR3 amino acids: CASRGPYEQYF. The CDR3 nucleotides are TGTGCCAGCAGGGGCCCCTACGAGCAGTACTTC.

The rearrangement uses TRBV4-3 and TRBJ2-1; 8 bases line up with TRBD2. CDR1 is LGHNA, CDR2 YSLEER, per germline. Trimming removed 0 bases from V and 3 bases from J; junction bases left unmatched: 7. CDR3 size: 17 residues. CDR3 DNA: TGCGCCAGCAGCCAAGAGGCGTCGAGCGGGGGCTACAATGAGCAGTTCTTC. It yields the protein CASSQEASSGGYNEQFF.

Note on this clone: The identical CDR3 is also encoded by other nucleotide sequences in the sample. The chain uses TRBV7-8 and TRBJ2-7; a possible D gene is TRBD1 (5 bases). The CDR3 is 15 residues long. Trimming removed 5 bases from V and 1 base from J, with 15 bases in between. Per germline, CDR1 SGHVS and CDR2 FQNEAQ. CDR3 in DNA: TGTGCCAGCAGCCCCCGGCAGGGCCCTTCCTACGAGCAGTACTTC. The encoded protein is CASSPRQGPSYEQYF.

V is TRBV19 and J is TRBJ2-7; D is possibly TRBD1 (6 bases). From germline, CDR1 is LNHDA and CDR2 SQIVND (reference sequence). The CDR3 has 14 amino acids. V lost 10 bases and J 0 bases, leaving 16 bases between the germline ends. CDR3 bases: TGTGCCACTAAGTCACAGGGCGGCTCCTACGAGCAGTACTTC. Translating it yields CATKSQGGSYEQYF.

The J gene is TRBJ1-2, the V gene TRBV3-1 (or the pseudogene TRBV3-2); D gene uncertain. The germline V gene has CDR1 LGHDT and CDR2 YNNKEL (reference sequence). V shed 7 bases and J shed 0 bases, with 15 bases lying between them. The CDR3 consists of 15 residues. The CDR3 bases are TGTGCCAGCACCCCAGCCAGACTAACTAACTATGGCTACACCTTC. It is translated as CASTPARLTNYGYTF.

This rearrangement joins TRBV6-5 to TRBJ2-5; the D call may be TRBD1 or TRBD2 (5 bases each). This CDR3 is 14 amino acids long. Germline V CDR1 and CDR2: MNHEY, SVGAGI. The germline V and J ends were trimmed by 6 bases and 1 base, with 12 bases remaining between them. The CDR3 bases are TGTGCCAGCAGGGAGAGGGGAGTCCAAGAGACCCAGTACTTC. Its protein is CASRERGVQETQYF.

The rearrangement joins TRBV28 to TRBJ2-7; D not certain. CDR3 size: 16 residues. Germline assignment: CDR1 MDHEN and CDR2 SYDVKM. V lost 3 bases, J lost 6 bases, and 21 bases lay in between. Here the CDR3 DNA reads TGTGCCAGCAGTTTTGCCTCCGTTGAGGTACGCGTCGAGCAGTACTTC. It codes for CASSFASVEVRVEQYF.

This clone has more than one count but fewer than ten. V and J are TRBV2 and TRBJ2-7; TRBD2 agrees at 7 bases. This CDR3 is built from 14 residues. The J segment lost 3 bases and the V segment lost 4 bases, leaving 6 bases of the junction unmatched. Germline CDR1 and CDR2: SNHLY and FYNNEI. The DNA for the CDR3 is TGTGCCAGCAGTGGCCAGCGGGAAGTCTACGAGCAGTACTTC. Protein product: CASSGQREVYEQYF.

This chain connects TRBV7-9 to TRBJ2-2; TRBD1 aligns across 8 bases. CDR1 and CDR2 from the germline V gene are SEHNR and FQNEAQ (reference sequence). The CDR3 contains 17 residues. J was trimmed by 0 bases and V by 5 bases; bases with no gene match: 8. As DNA, the CDR3 is TGTGCCAGCAGCCCTTACGGGACAGGAACGAACACCGGGGAGCTGTTTTTT. Translated: CASSPYGTGTNTGELFF.

J is TRBJ2-7 and V is TRBV28; 11 nucleotides match TRBD2. CDR1 is MDHEN and CDR2 is SYDVKM in the germline V gene. This CDR3 is built from 15 residues. J was trimmed by 1 base and V by 4 bases; bases with no gene match: 3. CDR3 sequence (DNA): TGTGCCAGCAGTTCCGGGACTAGCGGTTCCTACGAGCAGTACTTC. It is translated as CASSSGTSGSYEQYF.

The CDR3 protein is CSGQTGAYNEQFF. In nucleotides, the CDR3 is TGCAGCGGCCAGACGGGAGCCTACAATGAGCAGTTCTTC. This rearrangement joins TRBV29-1 to TRBJ2-1, with TRBD2 as a possible D gene (6 bases). This CDR3 contains 13 residues. V was clipped by 7 bases and J by 2 bases, with 12 bases between them. The germline gives CDR1 SQVTM, CDR2 ANQGSEA.

This clone was seen a single time. This sequence joins TRBV5-1 and TRBJ1-4; D is perhaps TRBD1 (6 bases). Germline V gene lookup returns CDR1 SGHRS and CDR2 YFSETQ. V lost 4 bases, J lost 3 bases, and 10 bases lay in between. The CDR3 totals 14 residues. This CDR3 reads CASSPGASNEKLFF. The CDR3 nucleotides are TGCGCCAGCAGCCCGGGGGCGTCTAATGAAAAACTGTTTTTT.

CDR3 residues: CASSEGPLGPDTQYF. The DNA for the CDR3 is TGTGCCAGCAGTGAGGGGCCCCTAGGTCCCGATACGCAGTATTTT. The rearrangement links TRBV6-1 to TRBJ2-3; D may be TRBD1 (5 bases). V gave up 3 bases and J gave up 6 bases, with 16 bases separating them. Germline CDR1 and CDR2: MNHNS and SASEGT. There are 15 residues in the CDR3.

The chain carries TRBV9 and TRBJ2-2; 8 bases are a match to TRBD1. The CDR3 sequence is 16 residues long. J lost 3 bases, V lost 4 bases, and 8 bases had no gene match. Germline lookup yields CDR1 SGDLS and CDR2 YYNGEE. The chain's CDR3 is CASSRGLDRDTGELFF. The CDR3 nucleotides are TGTGCCAGCAGCCGGGGGCTGGACAGGGACACCGGGGAGCTGTTTTTT.